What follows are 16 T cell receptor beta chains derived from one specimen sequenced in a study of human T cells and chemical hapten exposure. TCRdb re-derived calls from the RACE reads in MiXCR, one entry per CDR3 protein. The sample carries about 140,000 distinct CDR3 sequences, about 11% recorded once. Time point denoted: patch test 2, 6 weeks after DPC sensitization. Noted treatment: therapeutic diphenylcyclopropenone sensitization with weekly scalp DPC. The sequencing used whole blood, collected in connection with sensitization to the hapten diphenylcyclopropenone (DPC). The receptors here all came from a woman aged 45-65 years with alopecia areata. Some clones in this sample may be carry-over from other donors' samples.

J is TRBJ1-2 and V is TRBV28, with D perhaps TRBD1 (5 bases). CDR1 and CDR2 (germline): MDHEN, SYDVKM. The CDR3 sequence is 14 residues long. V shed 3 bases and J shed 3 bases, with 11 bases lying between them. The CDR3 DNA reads TGTGCCAGCAGTTTGCTGGGGCTCGACTATGGCTACACCTTC. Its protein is CASSLLGLDYGYTF.

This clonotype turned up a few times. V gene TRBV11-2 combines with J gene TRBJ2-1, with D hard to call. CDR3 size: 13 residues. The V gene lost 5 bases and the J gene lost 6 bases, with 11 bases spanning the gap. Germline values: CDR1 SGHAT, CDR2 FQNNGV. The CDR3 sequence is CASSLGYANEQFF. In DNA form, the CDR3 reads TGTGCCAGCAGCCTTGGTTATGCCAATGAGCAGTTCTTC.

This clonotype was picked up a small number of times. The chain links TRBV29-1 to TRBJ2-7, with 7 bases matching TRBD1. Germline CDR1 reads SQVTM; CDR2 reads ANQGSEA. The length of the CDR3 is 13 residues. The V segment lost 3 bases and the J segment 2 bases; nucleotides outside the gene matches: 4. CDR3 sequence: CSVEGRGTYEQYF. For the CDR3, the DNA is TGCAGCGTTGAGGGCAGGGGGACCTACGAGCAGTACTTC.

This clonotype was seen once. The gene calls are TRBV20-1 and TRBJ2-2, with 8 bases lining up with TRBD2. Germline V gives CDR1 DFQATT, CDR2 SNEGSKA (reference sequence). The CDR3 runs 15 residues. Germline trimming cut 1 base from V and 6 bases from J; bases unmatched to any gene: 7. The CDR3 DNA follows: TGCAGTGCTAGAGTTCCGGAGCGGGGGCCCGGGGAGCTGTTTTTT. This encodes CSARVPERGPGELFF.

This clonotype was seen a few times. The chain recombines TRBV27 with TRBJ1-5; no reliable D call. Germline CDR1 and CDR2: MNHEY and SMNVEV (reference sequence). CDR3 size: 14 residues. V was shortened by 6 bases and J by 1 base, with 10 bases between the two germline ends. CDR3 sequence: CASRVHGSNQPQHF. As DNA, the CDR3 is TGTGCCAGCAGGGTTCACGGGAGCAATCAGCCCCAGCATTTT.

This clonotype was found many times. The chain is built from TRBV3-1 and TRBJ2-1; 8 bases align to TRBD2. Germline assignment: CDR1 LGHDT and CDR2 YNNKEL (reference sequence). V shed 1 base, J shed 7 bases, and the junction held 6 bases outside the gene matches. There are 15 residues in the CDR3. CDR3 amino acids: CASSQAASGSNEQFF. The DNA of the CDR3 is TGTGCCAGCAGCCAAGCCGCGAGCGGGAGTAATGAGCAGTTCTTC.

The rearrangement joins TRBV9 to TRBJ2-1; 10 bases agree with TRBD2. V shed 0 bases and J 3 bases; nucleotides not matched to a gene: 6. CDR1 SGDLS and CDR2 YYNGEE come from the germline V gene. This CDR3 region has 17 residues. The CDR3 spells CASSVAGTSDYYNEQFF. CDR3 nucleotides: TGTGCCAGCAGCGTAGCCGGGACTAGCGACTACTACAATGAGCAGTTCTTC. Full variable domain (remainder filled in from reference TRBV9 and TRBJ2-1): DSGVTQTPKHLITATGQRVTLRCSPRSGDLSVYWYQQSLDQGLQFLIQYYNGEERAKGNILERFSAQQFPDLHSELNLSSLELGDSALYFCASSVAGTSDYYNEQFFGPGTRLTVL.

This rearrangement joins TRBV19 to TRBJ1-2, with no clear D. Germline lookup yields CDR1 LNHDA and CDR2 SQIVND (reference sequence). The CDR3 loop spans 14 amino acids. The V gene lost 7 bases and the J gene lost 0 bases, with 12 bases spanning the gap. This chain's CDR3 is CASTPDSSNYGYTF. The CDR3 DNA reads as TGTGCCAGTACCCCGGACTCCTCTAACTATGGCTACACCTTC.

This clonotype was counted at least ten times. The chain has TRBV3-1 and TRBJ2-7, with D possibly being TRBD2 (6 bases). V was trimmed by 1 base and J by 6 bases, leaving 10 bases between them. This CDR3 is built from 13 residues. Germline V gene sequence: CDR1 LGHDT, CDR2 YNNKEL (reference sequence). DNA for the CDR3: TGTGCCAGCAGCCAAGTCGCGGGACGCGAGCAGTACTTC. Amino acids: CASSQVAGREQYF.

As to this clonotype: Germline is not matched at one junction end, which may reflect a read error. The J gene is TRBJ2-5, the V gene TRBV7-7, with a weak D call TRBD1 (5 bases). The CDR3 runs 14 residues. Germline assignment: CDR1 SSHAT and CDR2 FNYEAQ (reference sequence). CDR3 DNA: TGTGCTAGCAGCTTAGCAGGGCTCCAAGAGACCCAGTACTTC. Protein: CASSLAGLQETQYF.

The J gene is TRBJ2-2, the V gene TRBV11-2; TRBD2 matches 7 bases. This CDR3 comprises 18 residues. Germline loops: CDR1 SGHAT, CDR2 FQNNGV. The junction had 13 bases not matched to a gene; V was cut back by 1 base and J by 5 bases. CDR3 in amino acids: CASSLAPIGGTSTGELFF. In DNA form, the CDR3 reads TGTGCCAGCAGCTTAGCCCCAATCGGGGGGACTTCGACCGGGGAGCTGTTTTTT.

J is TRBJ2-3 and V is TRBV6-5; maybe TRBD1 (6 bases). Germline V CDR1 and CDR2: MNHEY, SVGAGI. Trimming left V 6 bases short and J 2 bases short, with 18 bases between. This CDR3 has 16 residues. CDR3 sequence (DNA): TGTGCCAGCAGCCCTACCGGGACACTTCACACAGATACGCAGTATTTT. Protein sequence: CASSPTGTLHTDTQYF.

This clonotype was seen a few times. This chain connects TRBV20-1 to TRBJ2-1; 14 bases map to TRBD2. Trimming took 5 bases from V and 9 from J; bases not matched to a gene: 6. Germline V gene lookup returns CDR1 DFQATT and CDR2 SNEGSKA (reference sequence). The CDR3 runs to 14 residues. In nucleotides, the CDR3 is TGCAGTGCTCGGACTAGCGGGAGGCCTAGTGAGCAGTTCTTC. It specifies CSARTSGRPSEQFF.

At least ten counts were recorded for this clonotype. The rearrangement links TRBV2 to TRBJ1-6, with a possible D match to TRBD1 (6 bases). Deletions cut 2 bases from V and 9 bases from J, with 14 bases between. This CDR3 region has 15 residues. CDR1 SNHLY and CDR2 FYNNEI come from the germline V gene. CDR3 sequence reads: CASSELAGVGSPLHF. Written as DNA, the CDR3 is TGTGCCAGCAGTGAATTGGCAGGGGTGGGTTCACCCCTCCACTTT.

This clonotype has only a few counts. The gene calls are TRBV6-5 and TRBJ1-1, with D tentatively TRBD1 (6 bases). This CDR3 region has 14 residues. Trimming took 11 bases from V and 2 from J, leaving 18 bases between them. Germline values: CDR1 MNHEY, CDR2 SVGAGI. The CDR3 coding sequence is TGTGCCTCGTCAGGGGTCAACGGAAACACTGAAGCTTTCTTT. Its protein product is CASSGVNGNTEAFF.

DNA for the CDR3: TGTGCCAGCAGTTTCTCCCCCCTGTCGACAGGGCCCTCGAAAAACATTCAGTACTTC. Residues: CASSFSPLSTGPSKNIQYF. The gene calls are TRBV6-1 and TRBJ2-4; TRBD1 aligns across 7 bases. With 5 bases clipped from V and 4 bases from J, the junction kept 20 bases outside the gene matches. This CDR3 spans 19 amino acids. The V gene's germline CDR1 is MNHNS and CDR2 SASEGT.